This T cell receptor (beta chain) stems from a study of tumor-infiltrating lymphocytes in localized non-small cell lung cancer. Study in general: Patients included smokers and never-smokers with various histologies, some sampled after neoadjuvant chemotherapy. Resected tumor was paired with non-adjacent uninvolved lung from the same patient.

Overall study results and limits: Available tissue quantity limited TCR sequencing to a patient subset. Recurrence-free survival showed no association with tumor T-cell fraction.

With respect to this clone: The antigen remains unidentified.

Assay: immunoSEQ multiplex PCR; the TCRdb copy retains only in-frame clones and omits some. The data hold about 23,000 clones, with around 75% observed a single time. CDR1 is SGHTA and CDR2 is FQGNSA in the germline V gene. This CDR3 has 14 residues. V was cut by 1 base and J by 0 bases, with 6 bases left in between. The chain carries TRBV7-2 and TRBJ1-1; D gene unclear. This receptor was taken from a human donor with non-small cell lung cancer. Material for sequencing was lung tumor tissue. The CDR3 protein is CASSLGWVNTEAFF. The CDR3 region has the DNA TGTGCCAGCAGCTTAGGTTGGGTGAACACTGAAGCTTTCTTT.